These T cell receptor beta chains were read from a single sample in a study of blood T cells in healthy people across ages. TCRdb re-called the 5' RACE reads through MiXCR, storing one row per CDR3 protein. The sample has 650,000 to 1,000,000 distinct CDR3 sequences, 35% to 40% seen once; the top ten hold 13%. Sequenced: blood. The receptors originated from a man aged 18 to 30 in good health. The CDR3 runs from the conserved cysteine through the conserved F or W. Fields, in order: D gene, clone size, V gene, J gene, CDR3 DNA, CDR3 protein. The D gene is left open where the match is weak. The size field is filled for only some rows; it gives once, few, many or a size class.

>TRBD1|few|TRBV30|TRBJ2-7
TGTGCCTGGAGTCTCGGACAGGGGTTCTCCTACGAGCAGTACTTC
CAWSLGQGFSYEQYF
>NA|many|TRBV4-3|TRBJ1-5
TGCGCCAGCAGCCAAGATTTGGGCAGGGGCAATCAGCCCCAGCATTTT
CASSQDLGRGNQPQHF
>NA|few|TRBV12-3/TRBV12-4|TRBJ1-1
TGTGCCAGCACCACAACCCCGAAAACTGAAGCTTTCTTT
CASTTTPKTEAFF
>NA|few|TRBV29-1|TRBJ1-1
TGCAGCGTTGGGGGGGGAGCGCCTGAAGCTTTCTTT
CSVGGGAPEAFF
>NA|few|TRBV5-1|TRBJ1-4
TGCGCCAGCAGCCCCAGGGGACTAAATAATGAAAAACTGTTTTTT
CASSPRGLNNEKLFF
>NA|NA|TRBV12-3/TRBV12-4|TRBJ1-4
TGTGCCAGCAGTTTTGGTGGTGGCTTATGGGAAAAACTGTTTTTT
CASSFGGGLWEKLFF
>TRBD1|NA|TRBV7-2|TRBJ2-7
TGTGCCAGCAGCACCGCGACAGGGCTGGACGAGCAGTACTTC
CASSTATGLDEQYF
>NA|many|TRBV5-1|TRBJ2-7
TGCGCCAGCAGCTTGGCAGCGAGCAGCTACGAGCAGTACTTC
CASSLAASSYEQYF
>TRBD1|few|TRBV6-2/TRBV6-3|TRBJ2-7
TGTGCCAGCAGTTACCTGAGACAGGGAGCCTACGAGCAGTACTTC
CASSYLRQGAYEQYF
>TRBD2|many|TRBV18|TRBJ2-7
TGTGCCAGCTCAACTGGAGCGGGGGAATCCTACGAGCAGTACTTC
CASSTGAGESYEQYF
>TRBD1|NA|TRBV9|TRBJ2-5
TGTGCCAGCAGCGCCACCACGACAGGGGAGCAGTACTTC
CASSATTTGEQYF
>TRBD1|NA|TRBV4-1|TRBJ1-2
TGCGCCAGCAGCCAAGATATGGACAGGGACTATGGCTACACCTTC
CASSQDMDRDYGYTF
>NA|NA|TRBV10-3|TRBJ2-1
TGTACCATCAGTGAGGGCAACAGGGCCTACAATGAGCAGTTCTTC
CTISEGNRAYNEQFF
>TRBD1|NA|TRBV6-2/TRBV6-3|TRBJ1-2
TGTGCCAGCAGTTACAGACAGGGAGAGGACTATGGCTACACCTTC
CASSYRQGEDYGYTF
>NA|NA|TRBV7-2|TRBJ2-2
TGTGCCAGCAGCTTAGGAGCGACGAACACCGGGGAGCTGTTTTTT
CASSLGATNTGELFF
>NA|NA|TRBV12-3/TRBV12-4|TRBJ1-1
TGTGCCAGCAGTTCCCCCAGGGAGAACACTGAAGCTTTCTTT
CASSSPRENTEAFF